The sequence of this TCR beta chain was determined in a study of CD8+CD57+ T cells in acquired aplastic anemia. Broader study findings: The number of CD8+ CDR3 sequences shared by patients and controls was approximately 28.

Genomic DNA provided the template from which TCR beta VDJ and CDR3 profiles were obtained. TCRdb redid the calling of the reads with MiXCR, one entry per CDR3 protein. The table lists under 200,000 distinct CDR3 sequences, over 55% of them singletons. This CDR3 region has 14 residues. The germline V gene has CDR1 SNHLY and CDR2 FYNNEI. V was cut by 4 bases and J by 5 bases, with 12 bases left in between. Patients chosen for sequencing had shown CD8+CD57+ cell expansion by flow cytometry. Comment on this clonotype: Its antigen is currently unknown.

V and J are TRBV2 and TRBJ1-5; D remains unclear. The clonotype was recovered from a human donor with aplastic anemia. Material for sequencing was sorted CD4+, CD8+, or CD8+CD57+ T cells (not recorded which) from PBMCs. The CDR3 protein is CASSVGQDYQPQHF. The CDR3 DNA reads as TGTGCCAGCAGTGTAGGGCAAGATTATCAGCCCCAGCATTTT.